The 9 T cell receptor beta chains below come from one sample, sequenced in a study of T-cell memory formation after mild COVID-19 (dated by TCRdb to about 2021). The protocol used for the library was 5' RACE. TCRdb names Illumina NovaSeq 6000 as the instrument used. TCRdb reanalyzed the raw reads on its own, using fastp at Q25 for trimming and MiXCR for clone calling, and kept in-frame beta chains. Rows matching on CDR3 protein sequence are summarized as one entry with the most common DNA and genes. Counted in this sample were a few hundred thousand distinct CDR3 sequences; roughly 19% of them appeared once. Around a fifth of the sample goes to the ten largest clones. The specimen was PBMCs or a T cell subset sorted from them (not recorded which). The receptors were gathered from a man aged 18-30 years who had mild COVID-19 (a few samples of this study predate the infection). The sample titles of this study are shuffled in the database, so cell type and time point are left out; the donor was told from shared clones.

The rearrangement joins TRBV12-3 or TRBV12-4 to TRBJ1-6; D is unclear. V was trimmed by 8 bases and J by 8 bases, leaving 13 bases between them. There are 13 residues in the CDR3. DNA of the CDR3: TGTGCCAGCCGACGGGATTTGGATTCACCCCTCCACTTT. It is translated as CASRRDLDSPLHF.

This clonotype has a count of ten or more. The chain couples TRBV5-1 to TRBJ1-4; 10 positions agree with TRBD1. From germline, CDR1 is SGHRS and CDR2 YFSETQ. The CDR3 is 14 amino acids. The V gene end was trimmed by 3 bases and the J gene end by 8 bases; junction bases not matched to a gene: 4. CDR3 in amino acids: CASSSGTGVEKLFF. The CDR3 DNA reads as TGCGCCAGCAGCTCCGGGACAGGGGTGGAAAAACTGTTTTTT.

This clonotype was found a few times. This rearrangement joins TRBV7-9 to TRBJ1-4; no clear D gene. The length of the CDR3 is 16 residues. Germline lookup yields CDR1 SEHNR and CDR2 FQNEAQ (reference sequence). The ends were cut back, 7 bases at V and 6 bases at J, with 21 bases in the middle. CDR3 bases: TGTGCCAGCACCACCCGGGCTCCGAGCGGTTATGAAAAACTGTTTTTT. Its translation: CASTTRAPSGYEKLFF.

The genes are TRBV15 and TRBJ1-2; 8 bases map to TRBD1. The V gene's germline CDR1 is LNHNV and CDR2 YYDKDF (reference sequence). With 5 bases clipped from V and 6 bases from J, the junction kept 14 bases outside the gene matches. The CDR3 loop spans 16 amino acids. In DNA form, the CDR3 reads TGTGCCACCAGCTCACGTATGCTGGACAGGGTTCATGGCTACACCTTC. It translates to CATSSRMLDRVHGYTF.

The chain employs TRBV7-2 and TRBJ2-1; 10 nucleotides agree with TRBD1. Trimming removed 4 bases from V and 9 bases from J; junction bases left unmatched: 3. The V gene's germline CDR1 is SGHTA and CDR2 FQGNSA. CDR3 length equals 13 residues. The chain's CDR3 is CASSWTGGAEQFF. The CDR3 nucleotides read TGTGCCAGCAGCTGGACAGGGGGTGCTGAGCAGTTCTTC. The whole variable domain, filled in from reference TRBV7-2 and TRBJ2-1, reads GAGVSQSPSNKVTEKGKDVELRCDPISGHTALYWYRQSLGQGLEFLIYFQGNSAPDKSGLPSDRFSAERTGGSVSTLTIQRTQQEDSAVYLCASSWTGGAEQFFGPGTRLTVL.

The chain has TRBV28 and TRBJ2-3; D not resolved. Looked up from germline, CDR1 is MDHEN and CDR2 is SYDVKM. The CDR3 spans 15 residues. With 2 bases removed from V and 1 base from J, the gap between germline ends came to 10 bases. The CDR3 here is CASSLPGPGTDTQYF. In nucleotides, the CDR3 is TGTGCCAGCAGTTTACCGGGCCCGGGCACAGATACGCAGTATTTT.

This chain joins TRBV15 and TRBJ1-1; D is undetermined. The V gene's germline CDR1 is LNHNV and CDR2 YYDKDF (reference sequence). V was clipped by 0 bases and J by 4 bases, with 15 bases between them. This CDR3 comprises 16 residues. Here the CDR3 DNA reads TGTGCCACCAGCAGAGATCCCCCACCAATGGGCACTGAAGCTTTCTTT. Protein product: CATSRDPPPMGTEAFF.

This clonotype turned up a few times. V gene TRBV5-1 combines with J gene TRBJ2-3, with TRBD2 identical over 14 bases. This CDR3 region has 16 residues. Germline V lookup: CDR1 SGHRS, CDR2 YFSETQ. J lost 6 bases, V lost 4 bases, and 7 bases had no gene match. CDR3 residues: CASSPTSGGAQDTQYF. DNA of the CDR3: TGCGCCAGCAGCCCGACTAGCGGGGGGGCCCAGGATACGCAGTATTTT.

This clonotype was seen more than once but under ten times. The chain joins TRBV7-3 to TRBJ2-1; 8 bases align to TRBD2. Per germline, CDR1 SGHTA and CDR2 FQGTGA. CDR3 length: 14 residues. V dropped 5 bases and J dropped 5; count of bases not matched to a gene: 5. The CDR3 DNA reads TGTGCCAGCAGCGCCTCGGGACTAGACAATGAGCAGTTCTTC. Its translation: CASSASGLDNEQFF.